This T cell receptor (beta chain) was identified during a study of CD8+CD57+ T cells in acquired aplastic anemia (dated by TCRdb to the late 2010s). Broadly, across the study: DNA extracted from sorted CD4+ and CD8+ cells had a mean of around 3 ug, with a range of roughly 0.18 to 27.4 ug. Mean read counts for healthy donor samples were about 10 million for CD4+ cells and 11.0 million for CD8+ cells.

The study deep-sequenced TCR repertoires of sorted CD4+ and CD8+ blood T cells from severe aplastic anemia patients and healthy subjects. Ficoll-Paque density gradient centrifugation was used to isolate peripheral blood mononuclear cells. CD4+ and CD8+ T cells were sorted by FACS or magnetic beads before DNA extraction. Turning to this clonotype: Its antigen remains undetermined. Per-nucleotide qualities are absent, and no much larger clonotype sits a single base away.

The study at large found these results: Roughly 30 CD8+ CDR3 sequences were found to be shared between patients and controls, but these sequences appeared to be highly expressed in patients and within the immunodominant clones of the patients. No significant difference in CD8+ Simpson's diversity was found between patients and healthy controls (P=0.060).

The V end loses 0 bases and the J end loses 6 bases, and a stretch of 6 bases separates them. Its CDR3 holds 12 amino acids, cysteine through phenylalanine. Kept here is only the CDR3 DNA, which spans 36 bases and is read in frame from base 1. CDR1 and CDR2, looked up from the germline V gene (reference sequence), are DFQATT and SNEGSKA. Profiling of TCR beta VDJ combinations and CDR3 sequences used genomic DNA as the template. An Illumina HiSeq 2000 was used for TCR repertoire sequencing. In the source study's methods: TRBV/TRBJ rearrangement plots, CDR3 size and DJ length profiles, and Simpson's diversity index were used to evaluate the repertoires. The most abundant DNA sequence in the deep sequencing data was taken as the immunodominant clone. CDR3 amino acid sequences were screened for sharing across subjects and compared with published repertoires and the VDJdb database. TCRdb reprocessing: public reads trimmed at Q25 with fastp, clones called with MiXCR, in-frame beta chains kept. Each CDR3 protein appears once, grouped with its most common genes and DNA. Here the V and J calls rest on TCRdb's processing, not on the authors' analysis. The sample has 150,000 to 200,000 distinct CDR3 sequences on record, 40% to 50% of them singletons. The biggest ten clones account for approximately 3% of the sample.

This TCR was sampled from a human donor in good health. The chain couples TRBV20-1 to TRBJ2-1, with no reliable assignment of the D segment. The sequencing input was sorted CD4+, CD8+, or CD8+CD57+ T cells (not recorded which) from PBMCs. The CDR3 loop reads CSARDSPNEQFF. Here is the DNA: TGCAGTGCTAGAGATTCGCCCAATGAGCAGTTCTTC.